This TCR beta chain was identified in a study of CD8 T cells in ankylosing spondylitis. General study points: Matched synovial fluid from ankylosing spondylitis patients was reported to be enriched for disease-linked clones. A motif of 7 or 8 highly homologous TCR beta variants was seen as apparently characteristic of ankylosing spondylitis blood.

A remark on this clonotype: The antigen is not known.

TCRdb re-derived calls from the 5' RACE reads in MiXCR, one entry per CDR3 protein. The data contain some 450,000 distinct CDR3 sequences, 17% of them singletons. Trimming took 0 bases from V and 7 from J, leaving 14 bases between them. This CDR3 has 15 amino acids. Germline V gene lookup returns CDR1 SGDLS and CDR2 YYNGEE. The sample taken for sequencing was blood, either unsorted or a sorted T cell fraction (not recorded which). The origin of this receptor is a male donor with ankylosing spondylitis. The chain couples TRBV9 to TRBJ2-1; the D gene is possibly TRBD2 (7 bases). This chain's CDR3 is CASSVDGGRGNEQFF. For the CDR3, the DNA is TGTGCCAGCAGCGTAGACGGGGGGCGCGGTAATGAGCAGTTCTTC.